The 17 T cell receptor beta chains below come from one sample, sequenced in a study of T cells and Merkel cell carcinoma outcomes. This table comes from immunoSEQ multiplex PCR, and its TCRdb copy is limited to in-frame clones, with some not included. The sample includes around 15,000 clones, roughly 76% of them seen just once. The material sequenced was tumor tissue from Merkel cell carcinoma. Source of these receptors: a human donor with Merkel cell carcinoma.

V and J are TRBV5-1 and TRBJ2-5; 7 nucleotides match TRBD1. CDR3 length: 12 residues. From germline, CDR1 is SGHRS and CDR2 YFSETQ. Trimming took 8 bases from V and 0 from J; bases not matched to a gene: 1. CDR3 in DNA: TGCGCCAGTACAGGGGACCAAGAGACCCAGTACTTC. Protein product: CASTGDQETQYF.

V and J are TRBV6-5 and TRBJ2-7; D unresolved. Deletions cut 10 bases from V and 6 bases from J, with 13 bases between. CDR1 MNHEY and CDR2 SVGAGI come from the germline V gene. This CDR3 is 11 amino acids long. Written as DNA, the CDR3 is TGTGCCACCCTCCTGGCCGGCGAGCAGTACTTC. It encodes CATLLAGEQYF.

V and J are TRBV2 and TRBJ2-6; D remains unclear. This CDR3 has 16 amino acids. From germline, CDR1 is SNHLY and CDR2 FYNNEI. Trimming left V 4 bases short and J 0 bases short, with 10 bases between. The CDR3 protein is CASSASDYSGANVLTF. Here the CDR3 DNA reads TGTGCCAGCAGTGCCTCCGATTACTCTGGGGCCAACGTCCTGACTTTC.

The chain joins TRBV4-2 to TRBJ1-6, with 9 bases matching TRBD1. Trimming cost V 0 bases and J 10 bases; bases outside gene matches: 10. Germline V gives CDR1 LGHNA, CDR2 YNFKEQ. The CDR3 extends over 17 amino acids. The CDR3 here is CASSQEGGVTGGSPLHF. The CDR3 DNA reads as TGTGCCAGCAGCCAAGAAGGGGGGGTGACAGGGGGGTCACCCCTCCACTTT.

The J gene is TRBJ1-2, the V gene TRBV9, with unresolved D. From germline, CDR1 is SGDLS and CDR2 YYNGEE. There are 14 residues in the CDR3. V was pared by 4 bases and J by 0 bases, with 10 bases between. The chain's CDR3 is CASSPRGANYGYTF. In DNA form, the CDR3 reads TGTGCCAGCAGCCCCCGGGGTGCTAACTATGGCTACACCTTC. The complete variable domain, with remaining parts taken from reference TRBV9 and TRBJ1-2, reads DSGVTQTPKHLITATGQRVTLRCSPRSGDLSVYWYQQSLDQGLQFLIQYYNGEERAKGNILERFSAQQFPDLHSELNLSSLELGDSALYFCASSPRGANYGYTFGSGTRLTVV.

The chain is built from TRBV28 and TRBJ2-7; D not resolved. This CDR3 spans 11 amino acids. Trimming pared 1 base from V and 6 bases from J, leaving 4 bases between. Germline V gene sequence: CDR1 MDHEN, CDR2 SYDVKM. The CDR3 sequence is CASSLLSEQYF. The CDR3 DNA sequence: TGTGCCAGCAGTTTATTGAGCGAGCAGTACTTC.

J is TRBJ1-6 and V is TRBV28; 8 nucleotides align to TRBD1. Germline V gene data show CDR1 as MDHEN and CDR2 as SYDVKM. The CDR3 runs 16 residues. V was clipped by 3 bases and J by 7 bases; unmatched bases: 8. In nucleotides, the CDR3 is TGTGCCAGCAGTTTCAGGACAGGGAGCTACAATTCACCCCTCCACTTT. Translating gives CASSFRTGSYNSPLHF.

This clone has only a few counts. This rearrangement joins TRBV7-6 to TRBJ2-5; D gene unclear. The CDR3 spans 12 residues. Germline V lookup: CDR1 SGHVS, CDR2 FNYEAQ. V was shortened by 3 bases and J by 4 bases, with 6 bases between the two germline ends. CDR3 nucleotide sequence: TGTGCCAGCAGCTTTCCCAGAGAGACCCAGTACTTC. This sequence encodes CASSFPRETQYF.

This CDR3 reads CASSTDGGPYTEAFF. As DNA, the CDR3 is TGTGCCAGCAGCACGGACGGGGGCCCTTACACTGAAGCTTTCTTT. This sequence joins TRBV5-6 and TRBJ1-1, with D perhaps matching TRBD1 (6 bases). CDR1 and CDR2 from the germline V gene are SGHDT and YYEEEE. V gave up 4 bases and J gave up 3 bases, with 16 bases separating them. The CDR3 is 15 amino acids.

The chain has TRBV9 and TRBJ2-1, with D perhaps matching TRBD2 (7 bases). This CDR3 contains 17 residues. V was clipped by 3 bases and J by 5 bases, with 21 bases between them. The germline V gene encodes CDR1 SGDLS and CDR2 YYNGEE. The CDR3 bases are TGTGCCAGCAGCGCTAGTTTACAGGGAGGGGTGGACAATGAGCAGTTCTTC. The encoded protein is CASSASLQGGVDNEQFF. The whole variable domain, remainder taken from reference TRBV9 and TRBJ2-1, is DSGVTQTPKHLITATGQRVTLRCSPRSGDLSVYWYQQSLDQGLQFLIQYYNGEERAKGNILERFSAQQFPDLHSELNLSSLELGDSALYFCASSASLQGGVDNEQFFGPGTRLTVL.

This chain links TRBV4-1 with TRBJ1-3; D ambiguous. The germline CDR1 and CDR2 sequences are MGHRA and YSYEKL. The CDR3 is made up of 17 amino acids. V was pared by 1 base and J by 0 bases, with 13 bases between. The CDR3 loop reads CASSQVRWDSSGNTIYF. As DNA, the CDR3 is TGCGCCAGCAGCCAAGTTCGGTGGGATAGCTCTGGAAACACCATATATTTT.

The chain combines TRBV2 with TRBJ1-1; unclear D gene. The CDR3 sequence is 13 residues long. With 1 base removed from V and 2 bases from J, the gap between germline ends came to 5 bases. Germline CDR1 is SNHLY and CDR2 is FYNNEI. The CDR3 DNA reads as TGTGCCAGCAGTGAAGATAGAAACACTGAAGCTTTCTTT. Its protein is CASSEDRNTEAFF.

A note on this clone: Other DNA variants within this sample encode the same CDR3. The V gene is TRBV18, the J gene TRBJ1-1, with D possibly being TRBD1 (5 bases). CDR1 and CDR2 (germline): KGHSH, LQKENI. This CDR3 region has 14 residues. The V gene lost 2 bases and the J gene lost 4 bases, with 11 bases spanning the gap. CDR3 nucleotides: TGTGCCAGCTCACCAACGGGACGAATCACTGAAGCTTTCTTT. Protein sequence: CASSPTGRITEAFF.

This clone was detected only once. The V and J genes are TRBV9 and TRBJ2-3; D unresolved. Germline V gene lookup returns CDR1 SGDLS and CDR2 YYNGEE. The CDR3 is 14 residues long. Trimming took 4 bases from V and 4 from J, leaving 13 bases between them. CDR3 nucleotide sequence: TGTGCCAGCAGCCCAGGAGTGCACGCAGATACGCAGTATTTT. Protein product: CASSPGVHADTQYF.

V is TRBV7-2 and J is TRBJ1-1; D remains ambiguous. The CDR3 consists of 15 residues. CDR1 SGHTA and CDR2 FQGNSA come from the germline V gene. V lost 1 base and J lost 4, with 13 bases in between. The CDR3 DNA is TGTGCCAGCAGCTTAGTTGTAGGGATGAGCACTGAAGCTTTCTTT. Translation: CASSLVVGMSTEAFF.

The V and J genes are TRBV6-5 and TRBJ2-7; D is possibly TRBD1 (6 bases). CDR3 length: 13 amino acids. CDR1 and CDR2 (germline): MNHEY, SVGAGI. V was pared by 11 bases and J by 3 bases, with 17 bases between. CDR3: CASKQGRDYEQYF. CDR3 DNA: TGTGCCTCCAAGCAGGGGCGCGACTACGAGCAGTACTTC.

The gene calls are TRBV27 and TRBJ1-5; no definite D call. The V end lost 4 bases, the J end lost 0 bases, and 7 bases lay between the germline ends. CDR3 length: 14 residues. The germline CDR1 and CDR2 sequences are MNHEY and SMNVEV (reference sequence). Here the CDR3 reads CASSSHYSNQPQHF. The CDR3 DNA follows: TGTGCCAGCAGTTCGCACTATAGCAATCAGCCCCAGCATTTT.